This TCR beta chain was documented in a study of CD8 T cell repertoires and HIV-1 epitope variants. Study at large: Controls included no peptide, Ebola AY9 epitope, and a CMV, EBV, flu pool.

Points on this clone: Its specificity is not known.

Method: immunoSEQ multiplex PCR; TCRdb's copy keeps in-frame clones and lacks some. The table shows 5,000 or so clones, with 65% to 70% occurring only once. This sequence was found in a male donor with HIV. The sample comprised cultured CD8+ T cells derived from PBMCs.

This CDR3 is CASSLTPELAGVYEQYF. CDR3 nucleotide sequence: TGTGCCAGCAGCTTAACCCCGGAGCTAGCGGGAGTGTATGAGCAGTACTTC. This chain connects TRBV11-2 to TRBJ2-7; 10 bases are shared with TRBD2. After removal of 2 bases from V and 7 bases from J, the junction contained 14 bases not matched to a gene. The germline V gene has CDR1 SGHAT and CDR2 FQNNGV. This CDR3 has 17 amino acids.